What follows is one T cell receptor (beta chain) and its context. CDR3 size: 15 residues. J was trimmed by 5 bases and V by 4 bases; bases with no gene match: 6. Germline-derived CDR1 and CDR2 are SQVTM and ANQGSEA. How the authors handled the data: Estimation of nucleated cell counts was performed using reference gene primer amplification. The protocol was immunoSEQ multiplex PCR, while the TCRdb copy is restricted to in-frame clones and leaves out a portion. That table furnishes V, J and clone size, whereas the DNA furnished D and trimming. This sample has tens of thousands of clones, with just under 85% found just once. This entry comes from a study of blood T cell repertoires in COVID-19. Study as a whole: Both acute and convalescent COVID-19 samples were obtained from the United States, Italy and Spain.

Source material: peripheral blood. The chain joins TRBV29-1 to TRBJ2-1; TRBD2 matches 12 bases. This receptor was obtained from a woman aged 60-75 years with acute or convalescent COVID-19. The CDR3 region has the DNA TGCAGCGTTGGGGTCCTAGCGGGAGGGGACAATGAGCAGTTCTTC. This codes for CSVGVLAGGDNEQFF.